The clone carrying this T cell receptor beta chain was seen many times. These data belong to a study of early T cells in non-severe SARS-CoV-2 infection. TCRdb re-derived calls from the 5' RACE reads in MiXCR, one entry per CDR3 protein. Of some 61,000 distinct CDR3 sequences listed, 7.5% to 9.5% are singletons. In germline, CDR1 is SGHRS, CDR2 YFSETQ. This CDR3 comprises 13 residues. V lost 0 bases, J lost 13 bases, and 15 bases lay in between. The chain links TRBV5-1 to TRBJ2-3; D remains unclear. The sequenced sample was whole blood, obtained at baseline. The receptor was derived from an adult who was a healthcare worker with PCR-confirmed SARS-CoV-2 infection or an uninfected control (not recorded which). Written as DNA, the CDR3 is TGCGCCAGCAGCTTGGACCCTCAAGGGATGAAGTATTTT. Translation gives CASSLDPQGMKYF.